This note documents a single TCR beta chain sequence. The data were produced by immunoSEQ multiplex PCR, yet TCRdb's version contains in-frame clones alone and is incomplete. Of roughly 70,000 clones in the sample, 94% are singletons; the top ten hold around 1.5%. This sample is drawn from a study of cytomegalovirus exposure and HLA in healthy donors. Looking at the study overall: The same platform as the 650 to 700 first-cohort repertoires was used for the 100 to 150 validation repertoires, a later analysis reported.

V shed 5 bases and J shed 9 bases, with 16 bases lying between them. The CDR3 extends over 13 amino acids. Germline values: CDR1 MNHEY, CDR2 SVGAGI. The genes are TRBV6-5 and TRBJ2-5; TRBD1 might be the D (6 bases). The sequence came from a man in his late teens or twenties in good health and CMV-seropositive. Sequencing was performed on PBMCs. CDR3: CASSGQRGPAQYF. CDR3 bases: TGTGCCAGCAGTGGACAGAGAGGGCCGGCCCAGTACTTC.